This T cell receptor beta chain comes out of a study of OX40 agonist ivuxolimab in advanced cancers. TCRdb's copy holds only in-frame clones and misses some; the assay was immunoSEQ multiplex PCR. In the table there are around 110,000 clones, around 93% of which are singletons. CDR1 is LNHDA and CDR2 is SQIVND in the germline V gene (reference sequence). Trimming removed 5 bases from V and 8 bases from J, with 15 bases in between. The CDR3 spans 13 residues. The TCR sequence derives from an adult with an advanced solid tumor such as melanoma, head and neck, liver or kidney cancer. The chain employs TRBV19 and TRBJ1-1; a possible D gene is TRBD1 (5 bases). The sample here was CD4+ or CD8+ T cells sorted from blood, taken in a trial of the OX40 agonist ivuxolimab. The CDR3 loop reads CASSPQRTTEAFF. The CDR3 DNA follows: TGTGCCAGTAGTCCTCAGAGGACAACCGAAGCTTTCTTT.